This TCR beta chain was recovered during a study of OX40 agonist ivuxolimab in advanced cancers. Broader study findings: Among T cells, CD8+ cells averaged more expanded clones than CD4+ cells.

Profiled with immunoSEQ multiplex PCR; TCRdb holds only in-frame clones, not every one. Of fewer than 85,000 clones in the sample, 90% are singletons; the top ten hold less than 0.75%. A note on this clone: Its antigen is not known. One end of the junction varies from germline; a read error may be responsible.

The TCR comes from an adult with an advanced solid tumor such as melanoma, head and neck, liver or kidney cancer. The specimen comprised CD4+ or CD8+ T cells sorted from blood, sampled in a trial of the OX40 agonist ivuxolimab.

This CDR3 reads CASNSTGHF. In DNA, the CDR3 is TGTGCCAGTAATTCCACGGGGCATTTT. The V gene is TRBV27, the J gene TRBJ2-3, with D perhaps assigned TRBD1 or TRBD2 (5 bases each). The CDR3 is made up of 9 amino acids. The germline V gene encodes CDR1 MNHEY and CDR2 SMNVEV (reference sequence).